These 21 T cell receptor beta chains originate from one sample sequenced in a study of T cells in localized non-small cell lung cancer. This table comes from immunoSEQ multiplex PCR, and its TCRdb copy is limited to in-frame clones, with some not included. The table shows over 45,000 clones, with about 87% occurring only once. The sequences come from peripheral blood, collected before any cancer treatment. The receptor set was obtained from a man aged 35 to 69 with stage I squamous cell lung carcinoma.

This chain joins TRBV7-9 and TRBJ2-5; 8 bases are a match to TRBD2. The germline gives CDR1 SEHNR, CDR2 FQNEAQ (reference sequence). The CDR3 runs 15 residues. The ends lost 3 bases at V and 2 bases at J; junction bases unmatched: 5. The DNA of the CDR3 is TGTGCCAGCAGCTTGACGGGAGGGTTTCAAGAGACCCAGTACTTC. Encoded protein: CASSLTGGFQETQYF.

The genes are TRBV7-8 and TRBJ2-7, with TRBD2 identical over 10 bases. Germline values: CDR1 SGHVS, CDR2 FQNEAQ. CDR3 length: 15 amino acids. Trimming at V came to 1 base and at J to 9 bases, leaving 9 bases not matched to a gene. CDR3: CASSLGLAGEMGQYF. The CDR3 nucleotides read TGTGCCAGCAGCTTAGGGCTAGCGGGAGAGATGGGGCAGTACTTC.

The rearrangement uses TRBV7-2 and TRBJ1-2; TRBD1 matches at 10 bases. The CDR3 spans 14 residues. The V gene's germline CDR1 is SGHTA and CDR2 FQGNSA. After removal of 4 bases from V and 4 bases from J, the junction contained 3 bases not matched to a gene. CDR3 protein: CASSSTGGSYGYTF. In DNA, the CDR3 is TGTGCCAGCAGCTCGACAGGGGGCAGCTATGGCTACACCTTC.

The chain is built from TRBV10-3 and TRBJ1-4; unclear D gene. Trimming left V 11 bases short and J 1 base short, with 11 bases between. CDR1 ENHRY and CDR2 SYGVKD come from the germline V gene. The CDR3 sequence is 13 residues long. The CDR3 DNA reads TGTGCCCATCGGGCGCGAACTAATGAAAAACTGTTTTTT. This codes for CAHRARTNEKLFF.

DNA of the CDR3: TGTGCCAGCAGTGGGGGGACAGATACGCAGTATTTT. Amino acids: CASSGGTDTQYF. V usage is TRBV6-6 and J usage is TRBJ2-3, with a weak D call TRBD2 (6 bases). Trimming removed 5 bases from V and 3 bases from J, with 6 bases in between. This CDR3 is built from 12 residues. The V gene's germline CDR1 is MNHNY and CDR2 SVGAGI (reference sequence).

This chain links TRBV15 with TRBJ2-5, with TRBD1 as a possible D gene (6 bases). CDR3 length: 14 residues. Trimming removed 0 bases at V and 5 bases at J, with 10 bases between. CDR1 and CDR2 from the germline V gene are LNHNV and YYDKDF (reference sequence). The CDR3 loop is CATSRDQGKETQYF. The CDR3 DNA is TGTGCCACCAGCAGAGATCAGGGGAAGGAGACCCAGTACTTC.

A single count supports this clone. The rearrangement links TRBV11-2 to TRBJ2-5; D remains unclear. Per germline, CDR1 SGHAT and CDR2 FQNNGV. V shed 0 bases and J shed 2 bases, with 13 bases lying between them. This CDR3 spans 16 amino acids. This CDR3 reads CASSLDSRTAQETQYF. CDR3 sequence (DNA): TGTGCCAGCAGCTTAGATAGTCGAACAGCTCAAGAGACCCAGTACTTC.

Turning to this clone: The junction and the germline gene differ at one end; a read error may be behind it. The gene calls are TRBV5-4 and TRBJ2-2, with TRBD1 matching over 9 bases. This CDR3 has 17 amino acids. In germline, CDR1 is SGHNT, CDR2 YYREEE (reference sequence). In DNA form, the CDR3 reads TGTGCCAGCAGATTGGGACAGGGACAGCCGAACACCGGGGAGCTGTTTTTT. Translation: CASRLGQGQPNTGELFF.

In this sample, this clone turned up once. CDR3 in amino acids: CASRLAGRVTGELFF. The CDR3 nucleotides read TGCGCCAGCAGGCTAGCGGGTCGGGTCACCGGGGAGCTGTTTTTT. The chain uses TRBV4-3 and TRBJ2-2; TRBD2 matches at 8 bases. Germline CDR1 LGHNA, CDR2 YSLEER. V dropped 6 bases and J dropped 4; count of bases not matched to a gene: 7. This CDR3 has 15 residues.

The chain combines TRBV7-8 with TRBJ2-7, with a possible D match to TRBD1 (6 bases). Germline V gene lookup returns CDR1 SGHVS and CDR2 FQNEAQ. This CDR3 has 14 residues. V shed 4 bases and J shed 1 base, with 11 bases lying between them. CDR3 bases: TGTGCCAGCAGCTACACGACAGGATCCTACGAGCAGTACTTC. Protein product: CASSYTTGSYEQYF. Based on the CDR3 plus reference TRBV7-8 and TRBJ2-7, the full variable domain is GAGVSQSPRYKVAKRGQDVALRCDPISGHVSLFWYQQALGQGPEFLTYFQNEAQLDKSGLPSDRFFAERPEGSVSTLKIQRTQQEDSAVYLCASSYTTGSYEQYFGPGTRLTVT.

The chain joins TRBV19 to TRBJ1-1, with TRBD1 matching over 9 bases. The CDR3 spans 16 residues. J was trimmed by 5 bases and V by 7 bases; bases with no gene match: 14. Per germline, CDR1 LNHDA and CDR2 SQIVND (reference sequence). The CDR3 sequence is CASTPLGTGKGTEAFF. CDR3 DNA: TGTGCCAGTACCCCTTTGGGGACAGGGAAAGGGACTGAAGCTTTCTTT.

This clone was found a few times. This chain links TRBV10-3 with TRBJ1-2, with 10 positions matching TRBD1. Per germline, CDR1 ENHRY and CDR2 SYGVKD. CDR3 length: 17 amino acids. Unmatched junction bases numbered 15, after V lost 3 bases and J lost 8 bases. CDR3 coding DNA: TGTGCCATCAGTGACTACGGCAGGACAGGGGGAAAACCCGGCTACACCTTC. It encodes CAISDYGRTGGKPGYTF.

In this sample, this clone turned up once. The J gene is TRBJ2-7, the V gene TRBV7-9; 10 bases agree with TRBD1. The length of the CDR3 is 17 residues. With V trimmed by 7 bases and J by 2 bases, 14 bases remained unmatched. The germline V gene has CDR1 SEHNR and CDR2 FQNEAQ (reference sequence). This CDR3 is CASTTGQGRQSTYEQYF. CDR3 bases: TGTGCCAGCACCACGGGACAGGGGCGTCAATCGACCTACGAGCAGTACTTC.

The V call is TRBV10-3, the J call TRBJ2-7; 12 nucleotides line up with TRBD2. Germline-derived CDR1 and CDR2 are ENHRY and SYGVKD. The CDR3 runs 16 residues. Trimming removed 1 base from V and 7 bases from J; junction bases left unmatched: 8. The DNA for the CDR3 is TGTGCCATCAGTGAGTATTCGACTAGCGGGAGAGGGGAGCAGTACTTC. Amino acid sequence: CAISEYSTSGRGEQYF.

The chain's CDR3 is CASSPSGTGETQYF. CDR3 nucleotide sequence: TGTGCCAGCTCGCCTAGCGGGACCGGAGAGACCCAGTACTTC. This chain uses TRBV18 with TRBJ2-5, with TRBD2 identical over 9 bases. This CDR3 is 14 amino acids long. J was trimmed by 4 bases and V by 6 bases; bases with no gene match: 6. The germline gives CDR1 KGHSH, CDR2 LQKENI.

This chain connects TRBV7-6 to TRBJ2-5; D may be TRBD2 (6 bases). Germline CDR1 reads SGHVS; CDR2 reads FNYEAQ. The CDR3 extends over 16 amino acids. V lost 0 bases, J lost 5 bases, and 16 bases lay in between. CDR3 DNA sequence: TGTGCCAGCAGCTTAGCTGGGGGGAGCCTCGGGGAGACCCAGTACTTC. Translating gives CASSLAGGSLGETQYF.

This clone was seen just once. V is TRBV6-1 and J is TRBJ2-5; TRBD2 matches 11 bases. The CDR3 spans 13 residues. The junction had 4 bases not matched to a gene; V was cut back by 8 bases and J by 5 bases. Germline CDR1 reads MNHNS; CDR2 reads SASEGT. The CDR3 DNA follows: TGTGCCAGCCGGACTAGCGGGTCGGAGACCCAGTACTTC. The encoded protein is CASRTSGSETQYF.

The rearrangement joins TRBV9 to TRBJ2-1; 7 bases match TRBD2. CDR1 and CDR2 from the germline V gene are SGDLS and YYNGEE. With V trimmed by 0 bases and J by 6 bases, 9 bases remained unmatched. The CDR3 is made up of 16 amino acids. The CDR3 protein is CASSVVGWGGGNEQFF. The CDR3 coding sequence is TGTGCCAGCAGCGTAGTCGGTTGGGGGGGAGGCAATGAGCAGTTCTTC. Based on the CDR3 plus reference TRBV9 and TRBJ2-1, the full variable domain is DSGVTQTPKHLITATGQRVTLRCSPRSGDLSVYWYQQSLDQGLQFLIQYYNGEERAKGNILERFSAQQFPDLHSELNLSSLELGDSALYFCASSVVGWGGGNEQFFGPGTRLTVL.

The CDR3 coding sequence is TGTGCCAGCATGGGTGGGGGCAGACCATACGAGCAGTACTTC. Translation gives CASMGGGRPYEQYF. The chain carries TRBV28 and TRBJ2-7, with a weak D call TRBD1 (6 bases). The CDR3 consists of 14 residues. The V and J ends lost 7 bases and 4 bases respectively, with 17 bases between them. CDR1 and CDR2 from the germline V gene are MDHEN and SYDVKM.

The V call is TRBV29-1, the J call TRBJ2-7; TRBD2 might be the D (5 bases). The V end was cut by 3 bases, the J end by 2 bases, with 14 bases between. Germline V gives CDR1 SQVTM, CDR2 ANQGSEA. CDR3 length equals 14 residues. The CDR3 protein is CSVDAGGEAYEQYF. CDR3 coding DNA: TGCAGCGTTGATGCCGGAGGCGAGGCCTACGAGCAGTACTTC.

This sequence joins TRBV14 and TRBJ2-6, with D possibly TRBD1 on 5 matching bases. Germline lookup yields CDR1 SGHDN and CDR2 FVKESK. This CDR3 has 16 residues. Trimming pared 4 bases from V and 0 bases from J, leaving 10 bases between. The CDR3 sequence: CASSLYRTSGANVLTF. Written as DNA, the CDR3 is TGTGCCAGCAGCCTCTACAGGACCTCTGGGGCCAACGTCCTGACTTTC.